This T cell receptor beta chain was recovered during a study of radiotherapy plus CTLA-4 blockade in lung cancer. Only in-frame clones appear in the TCRdb table, and some are missing; sequencing was by immunoSEQ multiplex PCR. The sample has 34,000 or so clones, under 85% seen once. V shed 5 bases and J shed 0 bases, with 12 bases lying between them. Germline V gene sequence: CDR1 SGHTA, CDR2 FQGNSA. The CDR3 covers 15 residues. Sequencing used peripheral blood, obtained from a patient treated with radiotherapy plus ipilimumab. The receptor comes from a human donor with non-small cell lung cancer that progressed on radiotherapy plus ipilimumab. The genes are TRBV7-2 and TRBJ2-3; a possible D gene is TRBD1 (7 bases). The chain's CDR3 is CASSGGGGSTDTQYF. CDR3 DNA: TGTGCCAGCAGCGGAGGGGGCGGGAGCACAGATACGCAGTATTTT.